This T cell receptor (beta chain) was observed in a study of blood T cell repertoires in COVID-19 (dated by TCRdb to about 2020). In terms of the full investigation: Collaborator samples came from the United States, Italy and Spain and covered acute and convalescent phases of COVID-19. The prospective study material was composed of cDNA or gDNA derived from T cells, B-cell-depleted T cells, or PBMCs. Subjects who had been exposed to COVID-19, were actively infected with it, or had recovered from it provided the deeply sampled blood TCRbeta repertoires that made up the dataset. A freely available public database, intended as a resource for researchers studying the immune response to SARS-CoV-2, is where the repertoires were released. The samples were drawn from the first 160 participants of the ongoing ImmuneRACE study and from about 1,200 subjects provided by 6 global collaborators. A de-identified subject ID, COVID-19 status, age in years and sex were almost always included in the sample metadata. Where HLA class I and class II types were available, the types were taken from metadata supplied by the sample provider, not from assay-based typing.

The paper's findings and limits, for the study overall: The quantity of clinical and demographic metadata differed by source and by participant and was supplied without curation.

One collaborating source in Seattle enrolled patients while the patients were actively infected and followed the patients over time throughout the course of disease. The collaborating institutions used their own protocols to collect whole blood in K2EDTA tubes. Collaborator samples were shipped for TCRbeta analysis as frozen whole blood, isolated PBMCs, or DNA extracted from either sample type. Remarks on this clone: There is no known antigen for this receptor. Base qualities are not at hand, and no much larger clone is one base apart.

TCRbeta CDR3 regions were amplified from genomic DNA using the immunoSEQ Assay, a bias-controlled multiplex PCR. Regarding the original processing steps: Within the assay, amplification of reference gene primers was used to estimate how many nucleated cells each sample contained. Sequence reads were collapsed and filtered to measure the absolute abundance of every unique TCRbeta CDR3 rearrangement. For each sample, productive Simpson clonality was calculated as the square root of Simpson's diversity index across productive rearrangements. Entries here come from immuneACCESS through TCRdb and include only in-frame sequences with V and J called. Some clones fail to appear in such tables; in the studies checked, an unresolved V gene covers under half of the shortfall, and the cause of the remainder is unknown. The V and J calls and clone size are taken from that table; D and trimming were inferred from the DNA. For this sample the table gives 40,000 to 60,000 clones, of which 75% to 90% were detected only once. 2% to 2.5% of the sample comes from the top ten.

Trimming removed 0 bases from V and 7 bases from J, leaving 13 bases between the germline ends. The CDR3 runs 15 amino acids, cysteine and phenylalanine included. Only CDR3 DNA remains: 45 bases, in frame from the first base. In the germline V gene, CDR1 corresponds to MNHEY and CDR2 to SVGAGI. This clonotype originated in a woman at least 80 years old with COVID-19, enrolled during active disease. The sequence links TRBV6-5 to TRBJ1-5, with a weak D call of TRBD1 (6 bases match). The specimen was peripheral blood. The nucleotide sequence is given as TGTGCCAGCAGTTACTCGAACAGGGCCAACCAGCCCCAGCATTTT. Translated, this gives CASSYSNRANQPQHF.